Below, 28 T cell receptor beta chains from the same sample are listed, as sequenced in a study of cytomegalovirus exposure and HLA in healthy donors. PCR employed 60 Vbeta and 13 Jbeta primers. Clones were read by immunoSEQ multiplex PCR, and TCRdb kept only the in-frame ones, dropping some. Of roughly 150,000 clones in the sample, about 75% are singletons; the top ten hold about 4.5%. Source material: PBMCs. The receptors here all came from a man aged 60 to 69 in good health and CMV-seronegative.

This sequence joins TRBV27 and TRBJ1-5, with 8 bases lining up with TRBD1. Germline loops: CDR1 MNHEY, CDR2 SMNVEV (reference sequence). CDR3 size: 17 residues. Trimming at V came to 4 bases and at J to 0 bases, leaving 8 bases not matched to a gene. This CDR3 is CASSSTTGTGSNQPQHF. The CDR3 nucleotides are TGTGCCAGCAGTTCAACAACCGGGACAGGTAGCAATCAGCCCCAGCATTTT.

This clone was recorded a few times. The rearrangement uses TRBV7-8 and TRBJ2-1; 9 nucleotides align to TRBD2. Germline CDR1 and CDR2: SGHVS and FQNEAQ. V dropped 5 bases and J dropped 4; count of bases not matched to a gene: 9. The CDR3 consists of 16 residues. CDR3 residues: CASSPSGRPTYNEQFF. CDR3 bases: TGTGCCAGCAGCCCCAGCGGGAGGCCTACTTACAATGAGCAGTTCTTC.

The V gene is TRBV6-6, the J gene TRBJ1-6; the match to TRBD1 covers 8 bases. Looked up from germline, CDR1 is MNHNY and CDR2 is SVGAGI (reference sequence). CDR3 length: 15 amino acids. Trimming at V came to 0 bases and at J to 10 bases, leaving 5 bases not matched to a gene. The CDR3 nucleotides are TGTGCCAGCAGTTACTCGAGGGACAGGAGGTCACCCCTCCACTTT. Its protein product is CASSYSRDRRSPLHF.

The V and J genes are TRBV29-1 and TRBJ2-7; 8 bases map to TRBD2. This CDR3 comprises 15 residues. V was pared by 4 bases and J by 2 bases, with 10 bases of the junction left unmatched. Germline V gene data show CDR1 as SQVTM and CDR2 as ANQGSEA. The CDR3: CSVAPSGSITYEQYF. Written as DNA, the CDR3 is TGCAGCGTTGCCCCAAGCGGGAGCATAACCTACGAGCAGTACTTC.

The V call is TRBV6-5, the J call TRBJ2-5; no firm D call. Germline V CDR1 and CDR2: MNHEY, SVGAGI. V lost 7 bases and J lost 3, with 15 bases in between. The CDR3 totals 14 residues. CDR3 in DNA: TGTGCCAGCACCCCAACGAGAAACGAAGAGACCCAGTACTTC. Translation: CASTPTRNEETQYF.

This chain connects TRBV4-1 to TRBJ1-2, with D possibly matching TRBD1 (6 bases). Trimming cost V 0 bases and J 3 bases, with 17 bases left between them. The CDR3 is made up of 17 amino acids. Germline values: CDR1 MGHRA, CDR2 YSYEKL. The CDR3 DNA sequence: TGCGCCAGCAGCCAAGATCCTCAGGACAGCGCCGACTATGGCTACACCTTC. Protein product: CASSQDPQDSADYGYTF.

This clone appeared a single time. This chain links TRBV19 with TRBJ2-5, with 8 bases lining up with TRBD1. Trimming at V came to 9 bases and at J to 1 base, leaving 16 bases not matched to a gene. Germline CDR1 is LNHDA and CDR2 is SQIVND (reference sequence). The CDR3 has 17 amino acids. As DNA, the CDR3 is TGTGCCAGAAGTTTGGGACAGGCGATTGAGGGCCAAGAGACCCAGTACTTC. This codes for CARSLGQAIEGQETQYF.

This clone was seen only once. J is TRBJ2-5 and V is TRBV5-1; TRBD2 matches 9 bases. With 6 bases clipped from V and 4 bases from J, the junction kept 10 bases outside the gene matches. Germline CDR1 and CDR2: SGHRS and YFSETQ. The CDR3 totals 15 residues. Here the CDR3 DNA reads TGCGCCAGCACCCCCGGGGCGGGAGGGCCAGAGACCCAGTACTTC. Amino acids: CASTPGAGGPETQYF.

This chain joins TRBV7-9 and TRBJ2-5; a possible D gene is TRBD1 (6 bases). From germline, CDR1 is SEHNR and CDR2 FQNEAQ (reference sequence). This CDR3 region has 14 residues. The germline V and J ends were trimmed by 1 base and 5 bases, with 11 bases remaining between them. The DNA of the CDR3 is TGTGCCAGCAGCTTAGTTGGGGGCCTTGAGACCCAGTACTTC. Encoded protein: CASSLVGGLETQYF.

This chain joins TRBV6-1 and TRBJ1-1; 11 nucleotides match TRBD1. The germline gives CDR1 MNHNS, CDR2 SASEGT. This CDR3 comprises 14 residues. Trimming took 2 bases from V and 6 from J; bases not matched to a gene: 2. In nucleotides, the CDR3 is TGTGCCAGCAGTGAAACGGGACAGGGGGCTGAAGCTTTCTTT. This codes for CASSETGQGAEAFF.

The CDR3 protein is CATSRRTGGDTEAFF. The CDR3 DNA sequence: TGTGCCACCAGCAGACGAACAGGGGGAGACACTGAAGCTTTCTTT. The rearrangement joins TRBV15 to TRBJ1-1, with TRBD1 matching over 8 bases. Looked up from germline, CDR1 is LNHNV and CDR2 is YYDKDF (reference sequence). This CDR3 contains 15 residues. V dropped 2 bases and J dropped 3; count of bases not matched to a gene: 5.

This clone was detected once. The CDR3 nucleotides read TGTGCCAGCAGCCTAGGGCCCTCGGCGGGAGGTTTATACGAGCAGTACTTC. This sequence encodes CASSLGPSAGGLYEQYF. V and J are TRBV7-2 and TRBJ2-7, with 8 bases that match TRBD2. This CDR3 contains 17 residues. Trimming removed 5 bases from V and 4 bases from J; junction bases left unmatched: 16. The V gene's germline CDR1 is SGHTA and CDR2 FQGNSA.

The V and J genes are TRBV28 and TRBJ2-5; no firm D call. V lost 3 bases to trimming and J lost 4 bases, with 12 bases between them. From germline, CDR1 is MDHEN and CDR2 SYDVKM. This CDR3 region has 14 residues. The CDR3 spells CASSFLRGSETQYF. CDR3 sequence (DNA): TGTGCCAGCAGTTTCCTTCGCGGTTCAGAGACCCAGTACTTC.

The chain links TRBV6-5 to TRBJ2-7; D remains unclear. V gave up 6 bases and J gave up 7 bases, with 19 bases separating them. Germline V lookup: CDR1 MNHEY, CDR2 SVGAGI. The CDR3 contains 14 residues. In DNA, the CDR3 is TGTGCCAGCAGACCTCAGACCAGGCTTGGGGAGCAGTACTTC. It specifies CASRPQTRLGEQYF.

CDR3 in DNA: TGTGCCAGCAGCACAGACAGTTACCCCTACGAGCAGTACTTC. The encoded protein is CASSTDSYPYEQYF. The V gene is TRBV6-5, the J gene TRBJ2-7; perhaps TRBD1 as D (5 bases). The ends were cut back, 6 bases at V and 2 bases at J, with 14 bases in the middle. Germline assignment: CDR1 MNHEY and CDR2 SVGAGI. This CDR3 spans 14 amino acids.

The chain employs TRBV7-9 and TRBJ2-7; possibly TRBD1 for D (6 bases). V was shortened by 1 base and J by 2 bases, with 9 bases between the two germline ends. The CDR3 sequence is 14 residues long. Germline values: CDR1 SEHNR, CDR2 FQNEAQ (reference sequence). The CDR3 is CASSLGTATYEQYF. The DNA of the CDR3 is TGTGCCAGCAGCTTAGGGACAGCTACCTACGAGCAGTACTTC. Complete variable domain (other parts from reference TRBV7-9 and TRBJ2-7): DTGVSQNPRHKITKRGQNVTFRCDPISEHNRLYWYRQTLGQGPEFLTYFQNEAQLEKSRLLSDRFSAERPKGSFSTLEIQRTEQGDSAMYLCASSLGTATYEQYFGPGTRLTVT.

The chain uses TRBV29-1 and TRBJ2-3; TRBD2 matches 7 bases. This CDR3 spans 14 amino acids. Germline assignment: CDR1 SQVTM and CDR2 ANQGSEA. The V segment lost 1 base and the J segment 2 bases; nucleotides outside the gene matches: 3. DNA for the CDR3: TGCAGCGTTGAAGGCGCGGGGGACACAGATACGCAGTATTTT. It codes for CSVEGAGDTDTQYF.

The V and J genes are TRBV2 and TRBJ1-1; 8 bases fit TRBD1. CDR1 and CDR2 from the germline V gene are SNHLY and FYNNEI. This CDR3 region has 15 residues. The ends lost 7 bases at V and 7 bases at J; junction bases unmatched: 14. CDR3 nucleotides: TGTGCCAGCATTCCGGACAGGGCGTACTCCTTTGAAGCTTTCTTT. As protein: CASIPDRAYSFEAFF.

The V and J genes are TRBV9 and TRBJ2-2; D call uncertain. CDR1 and CDR2 from the germline V gene are SGDLS and YYNGEE. The CDR3 has 14 amino acids. V lost 1 base and J 1 base, leaving 5 bases between the germline ends. Written as DNA, the CDR3 is TGTGCCAGCAGCGTAAGCTTGAACACCGGGGAGCTGTTTTTT. This encodes CASSVSLNTGELFF.

V usage is TRBV4-1 and J usage is TRBJ2-3; 10 nucleotides line up with TRBD2. Germline V lookup: CDR1 MGHRA, CDR2 YSYEKL. V shed 6 bases, J shed 1 base, and the junction held 7 bases outside the gene matches. The CDR3 loop spans 16 amino acids. The chain's CDR3 is CASSLTGTSGTDTQYF. The DNA of the CDR3 is TGCGCCAGCAGTCTTACCGGGACTAGCGGCACAGATACGCAGTATTTT.

The gene calls are TRBV18 and TRBJ2-5, with TRBD1 as a possible D gene (5 bases). Trimming removed 5 bases at V and 2 bases at J, with 9 bases between. The CDR3 extends over 13 amino acids. CDR1 is KGHSH and CDR2 is LQKENI in the germline V gene. The CDR3 here is CASSSTEQETQYF. The CDR3 DNA follows: TGTGCCAGCTCATCGACAGAGCAAGAGACCCAGTACTTC.

The chain carries TRBV29-1 and TRBJ2-3, with 13 bases fitting TRBD2. Trimming at V came to 5 bases and at J to 4 bases, leaving 6 bases not matched to a gene. The CDR3 is 15 amino acids. The V gene's germline CDR1 is SQVTM and CDR2 ANQGSEA. The CDR3 DNA is TGCAGCGTTTCCCGGACTAGCGGGGGTGCAGATACGCAGTATTTT. Translation: CSVSRTSGGADTQYF.

This clone was seen more than once but under ten times. The rearrangement joins TRBV6-5 to TRBJ2-1, with D perhaps TRBD2 (5 bases). This CDR3 has 13 residues. CDR1 is MNHEY, CDR2 SVGAGI, per germline. V shed 8 bases and J shed 8 bases, with 16 bases lying between them. The CDR3 DNA reads TGTGCCAGCCAGGCACTAGAGCAAGATGAGCAGTTCTTC. It codes for CASQALEQDEQFF.

This chain connects TRBV7-3 to TRBJ2-1; 7 bases match TRBD1. The germline gives CDR1 SGHTA, CDR2 FQGTGA. Trimming took 0 bases from V and 7 from J; bases not matched to a gene: 9. This CDR3 has 16 amino acids. Here the CDR3 reads CASSLTFGTAANEQFF. The CDR3 nucleotides read TGTGCCAGCAGCTTAACGTTCGGGACAGCGGCGAATGAGCAGTTCTTC.

The V call is TRBV7-3, the J call TRBJ1-1; 7 bases are shared with TRBD1. This CDR3 comprises 14 residues. V dropped 3 bases and J dropped 1; count of bases not matched to a gene: 2. Germline V gene data show CDR1 as SGHTA and CDR2 as FQGTGA. The CDR3 here is CASSFGQENTEAFF. Here the CDR3 DNA reads TGTGCCAGCAGCTTTGGACAGGAGAACACTGAAGCTTTCTTT.

The J gene is TRBJ2-1, the V gene TRBV9; 12 bases agree with TRBD2. The CDR3 spans 16 residues. V shed 3 bases, J shed 6 bases, and the junction held 7 bases outside the gene matches. Germline V gives CDR1 SGDLS, CDR2 YYNGEE. The CDR3 DNA follows: TGTGCCAGCAGCGCCCCTAGCGGGAGGGCGCCCAATGAGCAGTTCTTC. Its translation is CASSAPSGRAPNEQFF.

V usage is TRBV2 and J usage is TRBJ1-6; D might be TRBD1 (6 bases). The germline V gene encodes CDR1 SNHLY and CDR2 FYNNEI. V was pared by 4 bases and J by 13 bases, with 20 bases between. This CDR3 contains 15 residues. The CDR3 reads CASSGVDRSRPPLHF. CDR3 DNA: TGTGCCAGCAGTGGCGTTGACAGGAGTCGGCCTCCCCTCCACTTT.

The V call is TRBV7-9, the J call TRBJ2-3; 8 nucleotides match TRBD1. CDR3 length: 15 amino acids. V shed 5 bases and J 4 bases; nucleotides not matched to a gene: 8. Germline V gene sequence: CDR1 SEHNR, CDR2 FQNEAQ (reference sequence). The CDR3 nucleotides read TGTGCCAGCAGCCTTGGTACAGGGGGGTCAGATACGCAGTATTTT. It translates to CASSLGTGGSDTQYF.